These 30 T cell receptor beta chains were sequenced from one sample in a study of beta chain features in type 1 diabetes (dated by TCRdb to 2016 to 2019). Receptors were amplified or captured by the immunoSEQ multiplex PCR assay. The High Capacity cDNA Reverse Transcription Kit was used to reverse transcribe all of the isolated RNA, meaning that expressed TCRB transcripts were what got sequenced. Here the immuneACCESS table is served through TCRdb, limited to in-frame sequences with V and J called. Missing clones are a known gap in these copies; in checked studies unresolved V genes cover under half, and the rest lacks a known reason. In all, the sample holds a few hundred thousand clones, and 16% of those were seen once. Of the sample, about 0.08% falls within the top ten clones. What the study reported, not specific to this receptor: In all four CD4+ subsets, TCRB CDR3 length was moderately but significantly shorter in type 1 diabetes patients.

These receptors' antigens are unknown. The sequenced material came from naive CD4+ T cells from blood. This sample's cell subset or site label indicates: true naive CD4+ T cells. These receptors all come from a man aged 25 to 40 with type 1 diabetes.

This clone was observed a few times. V is TRBV2 and J is TRBJ2-7; 7 bases are a match to TRBD2. The V gene end was trimmed by 6 bases and the J gene end by 2 bases; junction bases not matched to a gene: 7. CDR1 is SNHLY, CDR2 FYNNEI, per germline. This CDR3 has 14 residues. The chain's CDR3 is CASRRLRGAYEQYF. CDR3 in DNA: TGTGCCAGCAGGCGCCTACGGGGGGCCTACGAGCAGTACTTC.

This clone occurred a few times. The CDR3 here is CASSVDQGTDTQYF. In DNA form, the CDR3 reads TGTGCCAGCAGCGTAGACCAGGGCACAGATACGCAGTATTTT. The chain combines TRBV9 with TRBJ2-3; D ambiguous. CDR1 and CDR2 (germline): SGDLS, YYNGEE. The CDR3 loop spans 14 amino acids. V lost 0 bases and J 1 base, leaving 6 bases between the germline ends.

The chain combines TRBV7-9 with TRBJ2-5; 12 bases agree with TRBD2. The CDR3 has 17 amino acids. After removal of 5 bases from V and 4 bases from J, the junction contained 11 bases not matched to a gene. Germline V gives CDR1 SEHNR, CDR2 FQNEAQ (reference sequence). The CDR3 reads CASSLRGRLAGVETQYF. CDR3 nucleotide sequence: TGTGCCAGCAGCCTCCGAGGTAGACTAGCGGGAGTAGAGACCCAGTACTTC.

The V call is TRBV2, the J call TRBJ2-4; D possibly matches TRBD1 or TRBD2 (7 bases each). Germline V gene lookup returns CDR1 SNHLY and CDR2 FYNNEI. There are 14 residues in the CDR3. V shed 5 bases and J shed 9 bases, with 17 bases lying between them. The CDR3: CASSLVDREGIQYF. The CDR3 coding sequence is TGTGCCAGCAGTTTAGTAGACAGGGAGGGCATTCAGTACTTC.

The chain has TRBV11-2 and TRBJ2-3, with no clear D. Per the germline V gene, CDR1 is SGHAT and CDR2 is FQNNGV. Trimming cost V 0 bases and J 6 bases, with 7 bases left between them. The CDR3 runs to 13 residues. CDR3 DNA: TGTGCCAGCAGCTTAGATGTGAGGGATACGCAGTATTTT. It translates to CASSLDVRDTQYF.

A few counts support this clone. The sample has other DNA sequences that encode this CDR3 too. CDR3 in DNA: TGCAGCGTGGAGAGGGGGAGCTACGAGCAGTACTTC. Residues: CSVERGSYEQYF. V gene TRBV29-1 combines with J gene TRBJ2-7; tentatively, D is TRBD1 (6 bases). From germline, CDR1 is SQVTM and CDR2 ANQGSEA. This CDR3 region has 12 residues. Trimming stripped 6 bases from V and 3 bases from J, with 12 bases between.

CDR3 coding DNA: TGCGCCAGCAGCTTCCTAGCGGGGGGCGCCTACGAGCAGTACTTC. Residues: CASSFLAGGAYEQYF. The chain employs TRBV5-1 and TRBJ2-7; TRBD2 agrees at 11 bases. Germline-derived CDR1 and CDR2 are SGHRS and YFSETQ. V lost 2 bases to trimming and J lost 2 bases; unmatched junction nucleotides: 3. The CDR3 contains 15 residues.

This clone has only a few counts. The V call is TRBV28, the J call TRBJ2-1, with TRBD2 as a possible D gene (6 bases). Germline V gene sequence: CDR1 MDHEN, CDR2 SYDVKM. The CDR3 is made up of 13 amino acids. Trimming removed 5 bases from V and 7 bases from J, with 12 bases in between. The CDR3 loop reads CASSEGTLNEQFF. CDR3 bases: TGTGCCAGCAGTGAGGGGACTTTGAATGAGCAGTTCTTC.

This clone was detected only a few times. The CDR3 sequence: CASSPRTGGAGNEQFF. In DNA form, the CDR3 reads TGTGCCAGCAGCCCACGAACAGGGGGCGCGGGCAATGAGCAGTTCTTC. The V and J genes are TRBV9 and TRBJ2-1, with 9 bases identical to TRBD1. The V and J ends lost 4 bases and 6 bases, in that order; junction bases with no gene match: 11. Germline V gene data show CDR1 as SGDLS and CDR2 as YYNGEE. The CDR3 runs 16 residues.

The sample holds a few counts of this clone. The chain employs TRBV29-1 and TRBJ1-5; TRBD1 aligns across 10 bases. The CDR3 has 14 residues. Germline V lookup: CDR1 SQVTM, CDR2 ANQGSEA. V gave up 4 bases and J gave up 5 bases; unmatched junction bases: 5. CDR3 protein: CSVARGTGDQPQHF. The DNA of the CDR3 is TGCAGCGTTGCCCGAGGGACAGGGGATCAGCCCCAGCATTTT.

This clone was detected only a few times. CDR3 protein: CASSPRQLADNEQFF. CDR3 nucleotide sequence: TGTGCCAGCTCACCACGGCAGCTCGCGGACAATGAGCAGTTCTTC. The rearrangement uses TRBV18 and TRBJ2-1; no firm D call. Per germline, CDR1 KGHSH and CDR2 LQKENI. The CDR3 is 15 amino acids. The V end lost 1 base, the J end lost 5 bases, and 12 bases lay between the germline ends.

This clone was observed a few times. V and J are TRBV29-1 and TRBJ1-2; unclear D gene. Germline CDR1 reads SQVTM; CDR2 reads ANQGSEA. The CDR3 is 15 residues long. V shed 0 bases and J shed 8 bases, with 19 bases lying between them. CDR3: CSVEDEAGGTFGYTF. The CDR3 coding sequence is TGCAGCGTTGAAGATGAGGCGGGAGGTACGTTCGGCTACACCTTC.

The rearrangement links TRBV29-1 to TRBJ2-3; 9 bases map to TRBD1. The CDR3 covers 14 residues. V shed 6 bases, J shed 2 bases, and the junction held 6 bases outside the gene matches. In germline, CDR1 is SQVTM, CDR2 ANQGSEA. The CDR3 DNA is TGCAGCGTAGGACAGGGGACCCTCACAGATACGCAGTATTTT. Translation: CSVGQGTLTDTQYF.

This chain uses TRBV9 with TRBJ2-7; 8 bases are shared with TRBD2. Trimming cost V 0 bases and J 3 bases; bases outside gene matches: 5. Germline CDR1 and CDR2: SGDLS and YYNGEE. The CDR3 runs to 15 residues. CDR3 in DNA: TGTGCCAGCAGCGTAGAAGCGGGAGCTCACTACGAGCAGTACTTC. Its translation: CASSVEAGAHYEQYF.

The chain employs TRBV4-1 and TRBJ2-3, with 10 bases fitting TRBD2. The CDR3 is 15 residues long. With V trimmed by 1 base and J by 4 bases, 2 bases remained unmatched. The germline V gene has CDR1 MGHRA and CDR2 YSYEKL. CDR3 coding DNA: TGCGCCAGCAGCCAAGGGCTAGCGGGAGCAGATACGCAGTATTTT. It yields the protein CASSQGLAGADTQYF.

This sequence joins TRBV9 and TRBJ1-2, with no clear D. The CDR3 extends over 15 amino acids. Germline V gene lookup returns CDR1 SGDLS and CDR2 YYNGEE. Trimming stripped 3 bases from V and 0 bases from J, with 12 bases between. The CDR3, as DNA: TGTGCCAGCAGCGCCACAGTAACCTCTAACTATGGCTACACCTTC. Encoded protein: CASSATVTSNYGYTF.

This clone has only a few counts. The chain recombines TRBV29-1 with TRBJ2-1, with 7 bases identical to TRBD1. CDR1 is SQVTM, CDR2 ANQGSEA, per germline. V gave up 0 bases and J gave up 15 bases; unmatched junction bases: 8. This CDR3 is built from 12 residues. The CDR3 sequence: CSVEDLTTGLFF. The CDR3, as DNA: TGCAGCGTTGAAGATCTAACGACAGGGTTGTTCTTC.

In this sample, this clone turned up once. V usage is TRBV11-2 and J usage is TRBJ2-3; no clear D gene. The germline V gene encodes CDR1 SGHAT and CDR2 FQNNGV. The germline V and J ends were trimmed by 2 bases and 4 bases, with 10 bases remaining between them. The CDR3 totals 14 residues. The DNA of the CDR3 is TGTGCCAGCAGCTTAACCAGCCCCCCAGATACGCAGTATTTT. Encoded protein: CASSLTSPPDTQYF.

This clone has more than one count but fewer than ten. This chain links TRBV5-4 with TRBJ2-1, with TRBD2 matching 14 bases. Trimming cost V 3 bases and J 14 bases; bases outside gene matches: 10. Germline V lookup: CDR1 SGHNT, CDR2 YYREEE (reference sequence). CDR3 length: 15 amino acids. CDR3 in DNA: TGTGCCAGCAGCTCCGGGACTAGCGGGAGAGGCGGGGAGTTCTTC. Translated: CASSSGTSGRGGEFF. Supplemented by reference TRBV5-4 and TRBJ2-1, the full variable domain reads ETGVTQSPTHLIKTRGQQVTLRCSSQSGHNTVSWYQQALGQGPQFIFQYYREEENGRGNFPPRFSGLQFPNYSSELNVNALELDDSALYLCASSSGTSGRGGEFFGPGTRLTVL.

This clone came up a few times. The V gene is TRBV6-5, the J gene TRBJ2-5; 12 bases are a match to TRBD2. CDR3 length: 13 amino acids. Germline V gene sequence: CDR1 MNHEY, CDR2 SVGAGI. Losses at the gene ends were 4 bases for V and 13 bases for J; bases not matched to a gene: 7. The CDR3 is CASSSGLAGWLYF. CDR3 nucleotides: TGTGCCAGCAGTTCCGGACTAGCGGGATGGCTGTACTTC.

This clone was observed a handful of times. The chain combines TRBV29-1 with TRBJ1-2, with no clear D. V was shortened by 3 bases and J by 6 bases, with 14 bases between the two germline ends. This CDR3 is 13 amino acids long. CDR1 and CDR2 from the germline V gene are SQVTM and ANQGSEA. The CDR3: CSVEKGRWDGYTF. Here the CDR3 DNA reads TGCAGCGTTGAGAAGGGTCGGTGGGATGGCTACACCTTC.

The CDR3 nucleotides are TGTGCCAGCAGTTTTAACGAGCAGTACTTC. It is translated as CASSFNEQYF. J is TRBJ2-7 and V is TRBV28; no clear D. CDR1 and CDR2 (germline): MDHEN, SYDVKM. This CDR3 region has 10 residues. The V end lost 3 bases, the J end lost 5 bases, and 2 bases lay between the germline ends. Based on the CDR3 plus reference TRBV28 and TRBJ2-7, the full variable domain is DVKVTQSSRYLVKRTGEKVFLECVQDMDHENMFWYRQDPGLGLRLIYFSYDVKMKEKGDIPEGYSVSREKKERFSLILESASTNQTSMYLCASSFNEQYFGPGTRLTVT.

This clone was observed a few times. One end of the junction does not line up with germline, which may come from a read error. The chain links TRBV30 to TRBJ1-2; tentatively, D is TRBD1 (5 bases). The CDR3 contains 15 residues. Germline V gene sequence: CDR1 GTSNPN, CDR2 SVGIG (reference sequence). The CDR3 protein is CGWTRRDPYLYGYTF. CDR3 nucleotides: TGTGGCTGGACCCGGCGGGACCCGTACCTTTATGGCTACACCTTC.

The rearrangement links TRBV2 to TRBJ2-3; D may match TRBD1 or TRBD2 (5 bases each). The CDR3 is 15 residues long. Trimming cost V 5 bases and J 0 bases, with 12 bases left between them. Germline loops: CDR1 SNHLY, CDR2 FYNNEI. In DNA form, the CDR3 reads TGTGCCAGCAGTCGGGACGGACTTAGCACAGATACGCAGTATTTT. As protein: CASSRDGLSTDTQYF.

This clone was observed once. V and J are TRBV4-3 and TRBJ2-6; no definite D call. V was clipped by 0 bases and J by 0 bases, with 12 bases between them. This CDR3 comprises 18 residues. Germline assignment: CDR1 LGHNA and CDR2 YSLEER. CDR3 in amino acids: CASSQDPGGDSGANVLTF. Written as DNA, the CDR3 is TGCGCCAGCAGCCAAGACCCCGGTGGAGACTCTGGGGCCAACGTCCTGACTTTC.

The rearrangement joins TRBV25-1 to TRBJ2-3; tentatively, D is TRBD2 (5 bases). Trimming shortened V by 2 bases and J by 6 bases, and 9 bases separated the two germline ends. The CDR3 sequence is 13 residues long. Germline-derived CDR1 and CDR2 are MGHDK and SYGVNS. In DNA form, the CDR3 reads TGTGCCAGCAGTGAACGGGGAGAGGATACGCAGTATTTT. Its translation: CASSERGEDTQYF.

This clone was observed a few times. The rearrangement links TRBV5-4 to TRBJ2-7, with TRBD2 matching over 7 bases. J lost 3 bases, V lost 4 bases, and 7 bases had no gene match. Germline V gene data show CDR1 as SGHNT and CDR2 as YYREEE (reference sequence). The CDR3 spans 14 residues. CDR3 residues: CASSAGLVVYEQYF. In DNA form, the CDR3 reads TGTGCCAGCAGCGCTGGACTAGTGGTCTACGAGCAGTACTTC.

A few counts support this clone. The chain employs TRBV14 and TRBJ2-4; TRBD2 is a possible D gene (5 bases). The CDR3 is 15 amino acids. Trimming removed 4 bases at V and 2 bases at J, with 12 bases between. Germline CDR1 is SGHDN and CDR2 is FVKESK. CDR3: CASSPMGGPKNIQYF. DNA for the CDR3: TGTGCCAGCAGCCCGATGGGCGGGCCCAAAAACATTCAGTACTTC.

In DNA, the CDR3 is TGTGCCAGCAGTTATCCGGACAGGGGGCGCGAGCAGTACTTC. Its protein is CASSYPDRGREQYF. V and J are TRBV11-1 and TRBJ2-7; 11 positions match TRBD1. The junction had 7 bases not matched to a gene; V was cut back by 6 bases and J by 6 bases. The CDR3 contains 14 residues. Per germline, CDR1 SGHAT and CDR2 FQDESV (reference sequence).

To note about this clone: At one boundary the junction diverges from the germline segment, which might be a read error. The V call is TRBV20-1, the J call TRBJ1-1; a weak D match, TRBD1 (6 bases). This CDR3 comprises 10 residues. CDR1 and CDR2 from the germline V gene are DFQATT and SNEGSKA (reference sequence). CDR3 sequence: CSAWDTEAFF. CDR3 in DNA: TGCAGTGCCTGGGACACCGAAGCTTTCTTT.